This T cell receptor (beta chain) was recorded in a study of blood T cell repertoires in COVID-19. Clones were sequenced by immunoSEQ multiplex PCR, and TCRdb holds only the in-frame ones, with some missing. Of roughly 250,000 clones detected, about 91% appear once; the ten largest clones hold more than 1%. The length of the CDR3 is 16 residues. The germline CDR1 and CDR2 sequences are LGHDT and YNNKEL (reference sequence). The J segment lost 7 bases and the V segment lost 6 bases, leaving 10 bases of the junction unmatched. The TCR was taken from a woman aged 40 to 50 with acute COVID-19. Sequencing used PBMCs or T cells enriched from blood (not recorded which). V and J are TRBV3-1 (or the pseudogene TRBV3-2) and TRBJ2-1; TRBD2 matches 12 bases. Here the CDR3 DNA reads TGTGCCAGCAGACAAAGTTCCGGGACTAGCGGGAATGAGCAGTTCTTC. Encoded protein: CASRQSSGTSGNEQFF.